This paragraph covers one T cell receptor beta chain sequence. This record belongs to a study of shared clonotypes between healthy human individuals. Libraries were prepared by immunoSEQ multiplex PCR; TCRdb keeps only in-frame clonotypes and omits some of them. The data show 1.5 million to 2.5 million clones, around 96% seen once. The ends were cut back, 10 bases at V and 1 base at J, with 19 bases in the middle. The CDR3 loop spans 15 amino acids. Germline CDR1 reads MNHNS; CDR2 reads SASEGT. Naive-designated CD8 cells lacked CD45RO, were positively enriched for CCR7, and omitted terminally differentiated effector memory CD45RA+ cells.

Material for sequencing was naive CD8+ T cells sorted from blood. V gene TRBV6-1 combines with J gene TRBJ2-5; possible D gene TRBD1, 6 bases. The receptor was isolated from a man aged 18 to 35 in good health. For the CDR3, the DNA is TGTGCCACCCAGATCCGGGACACTTCCCAAGAGACCCAGTACTTC. Protein product: CATQIRDTSQETQYF.